Following are 31 T cell receptor beta chains from one sample sequenced in a study of cytomegalovirus exposure and HLA in healthy donors. In the PCR, 60 Vbeta and 13 Jbeta primers were used. Sequencing was performed with immunoSEQ multiplex PCR; in TCRdb, only in-frame clones are kept and a portion is missing. The sample lists about 190,000 clones, over 75% occurring once. The sequencing sample was made of PBMCs. The receptors come from a man between 18 and 29 years old in good health and CMV-seronegative.

The J gene is TRBJ2-3, the V gene TRBV25-1, with TRBD1 matching over 7 bases. In germline, CDR1 is MGHDK, CDR2 SYGVNS. The junction had 4 bases not matched to a gene; V was cut back by 4 bases and J by 0 bases. CDR3 length equals 15 residues. This CDR3 reads CASSVGDRSTDTQYF. CDR3 sequence (DNA): TGTGCCAGCAGTGTGGGGGACAGAAGCACAGATACGCAGTATTTT.

This clone was found once. The chain couples TRBV9 to TRBJ2-3; the match to TRBD2 covers 11 bases. The CDR3 consists of 16 residues. Germline V gene sequence: CDR1 SGDLS, CDR2 YYNGEE. J gave up 5 bases and V 2 bases, and 7 bases lay outside the gene matches. The CDR3 bases are TGTGCCAGCAGCGTTAGCGGGAGGGCGGGCGGAGATACGCAGTATTTT. Its protein is CASSVSGRAGGDTQYF.

The chain uses TRBV7-2 and TRBJ2-5; 11 nucleotides line up with TRBD1. The junction had 4 bases not matched to a gene; V was cut back by 5 bases and J by 5 bases. The CDR3 runs to 14 residues. The germline gives CDR1 SGHTA, CDR2 FQGNSA. The CDR3 region is CASSLDRGLETQYF. In DNA form, the CDR3 reads TGTGCCAGCAGCCTGGACAGGGGGCTCGAGACCCAGTACTTC.

This rearrangement joins TRBV14 to TRBJ2-1; tentatively, D is TRBD2 (7 bases). This CDR3 contains 16 residues. Trimming took 3 bases from V and 8 from J, leaving 20 bases between them. Germline CDR1 SGHDN, CDR2 FVKESK. The CDR3 DNA is TGTGCCAGCAGCCAGATGCCGGGGGGCTACCGGGATGAGCAGTTCTTC. Translated: CASSQMPGGYRDEQFF.

V gene TRBV25-1 combines with J gene TRBJ1-4; the match to TRBD1 covers 7 bases. The CDR3 is made up of 16 amino acids. V shed 5 bases, J shed 8 bases, and the junction held 14 bases outside the gene matches. Germline V gene lookup returns CDR1 MGHDK and CDR2 SYGVNS. Here the CDR3 reads CASSPATGHPSEKLFF. CDR3 nucleotide sequence: TGTGCCAGCAGTCCCGCGACAGGGCACCCTTCGGAAAAACTGTTTTTT.

The chain couples TRBV11-3 to TRBJ2-3; D call uncertain. The V and J ends lost 2 bases and 4 bases respectively, with 7 bases between them. CDR3 size: 13 residues. The germline V gene encodes CDR1 SGHNT and CDR2 YENEEA. The CDR3 region is CASSLSRADTQYF. In DNA form, the CDR3 reads TGTGCCAGCAGCTTATCTCGGGCAGATACGCAGTATTTT.

The chain has TRBV6-5 and TRBJ1-1; D remains ambiguous. V was trimmed by 5 bases and J by 0 bases, leaving 10 bases between them. CDR1 MNHEY and CDR2 SVGAGI come from the germline V gene. The CDR3 is made up of 14 amino acids. CDR3 in amino acids: CASSPPGLNTEAFF. As DNA, the CDR3 is TGTGCCAGCAGTCCACCCGGGTTGAACACTGAAGCTTTCTTT.

The V and J genes are TRBV15 and TRBJ2-2; 9 nucleotides agree with TRBD1. Germline CDR1 and CDR2: LNHNV and YYDKDF (reference sequence). The CDR3 has 16 residues. The V and J ends lost 5 bases and 6 bases, in that order; junction bases with no gene match: 10. CDR3 loop: CATSGGRDRVSGELFF. CDR3 bases: TGTGCCACCAGCGGGGGCCGGGACAGGGTATCCGGGGAGCTGTTTTTT.

This clone has just a few counts. The chain recombines TRBV6-1 with TRBJ2-3; TRBD2 might be the D (6 bases). Deletions cut 2 bases from V and 2 bases from J, with 11 bases between. The length of the CDR3 is 15 residues. CDR1 is MNHNS and CDR2 is SASEGT in the germline V gene. The CDR3 DNA follows: TGTGCCAGCAGTGAACTGCGCGGGACCACAGATACGCAGTATTTT. This translates into CASSELRGTTDTQYF.

This rearrangement joins TRBV18 to TRBJ2-7; weak D call: TRBD1 (6 bases). The germline V gene encodes CDR1 KGHSH and CDR2 LQKENI. V shed 0 bases and J shed 3 bases, with 12 bases lying between them. The CDR3 spans 15 residues. CDR3 sequence (DNA): TGTGCCAGCTCACCACCGTCGCAGGGGTTCTACGAGCAGTACTTC. This sequence encodes CASSPPSQGFYEQYF. The entire variable domain, with the rest obtained from reference TRBV18 and TRBJ2-7, is as follows: NAGVMQNPRHLVRRRGQEARLRCSPMKGHSHVYWYRQLPEEGLKFMVYLQKENIIDESGMPKERFSAEFPKEGPSILRIQQVVRGDSAAYFCASSPPSQGFYEQYFGPGTRLTVT.

The chain combines TRBV27 with TRBJ2-6; no reliable D call. The germline V gene has CDR1 MNHEY and CDR2 SMNVEV (reference sequence). V dropped 2 bases and J dropped 0 bases, with 5 bases sitting between them. This CDR3 comprises 15 residues. The CDR3 DNA sequence: TGTGCCAGCAGTTTACGGAGCTCTGGGGCCAACGTCCTGACTTTC. It encodes CASSLRSSGANVLTF.

This clone was observed a few times. The gene calls are TRBV28 and TRBJ2-7; 10 bases align to TRBD1. The CDR3 runs 12 residues. V was clipped by 8 bases and J by 6 bases; unmatched bases: 4. Germline CDR1 reads MDHEN; CDR2 reads SYDVKM. The CDR3 spells CASQTGGREQYF. DNA of the CDR3: TGTGCCAGCCAGACAGGGGGCCGCGAGCAGTACTTC.

This clone was seen once. Here the CDR3 reads CASSIAHQGSYEQYF. In DNA, the CDR3 is TGTGCCAGTAGTATAGCCCACCAGGGGAGCTACGAGCAGTACTTC. The rearrangement joins TRBV19 to TRBJ2-7, with a tentative D call TRBD1 (6 bases). V lost 1 base and J lost 3, with 13 bases in between. The germline gives CDR1 LNHDA, CDR2 SQIVND (reference sequence). The CDR3 loop spans 15 amino acids.

V gene TRBV15 combines with J gene TRBJ2-3; TRBD2 is a possible D gene (5 bases). Germline CDR1 LNHNV, CDR2 YYDKDF (reference sequence). Between the trimmed V and J ends, which lost 4 bases and 1 base, there was a span of 12 bases. The CDR3 covers 15 residues. The DNA of the CDR3 is TGTGCCACCAGCATCAGTGTCGGGGGCACAGATACGCAGTATTTT. Encoded protein: CATSISVGGTDTQYF. Based on the CDR3 plus reference TRBV15 and TRBJ2-3, the full variable domain is DAMVIQNPRYQVTQFGKPVTLSCSQTLNHNVMYWYQQKSSQAPKLLFHYYDKDFNNEADTPDNFQSRRPNTSFCFLDIRSPGLGDTAMYLCATSISVGGTDTQYFGPGTRLTVL.

The chain links TRBV27 to TRBJ2-1; D ambiguous. Trimming cost V 0 bases and J 4 bases, with 4 bases left between them. This CDR3 region has 13 residues. Germline V gene sequence: CDR1 MNHEY, CDR2 SMNVEV (reference sequence). The CDR3 nucleotides read TGTGCCAGCAGTTTATCCCAGTACAATGAGCAGTTCTTC. Amino acid sequence: CASSLSQYNEQFF.

V gene TRBV6-5 combines with J gene TRBJ1-5; D gene uncertain. In germline, CDR1 is MNHEY, CDR2 SVGAGI. This CDR3 is built from 13 residues. Trimming took 6 bases from V and 7 from J, leaving 13 bases between them. CDR3 residues: CASRFNERQPQHF. Written as DNA, the CDR3 is TGTGCCAGCAGGTTTAACGAGAGGCAGCCCCAGCATTTT.

The chain recombines TRBV11-2 with TRBJ1-2, with TRBD1 identical over 9 bases. The germline V gene encodes CDR1 SGHAT and CDR2 FQNNGV. Losses at the gene ends were 4 bases for V and 4 bases for J; bases not matched to a gene: 7. The CDR3 consists of 15 residues. This CDR3 is CASSSDRGGGYGYTF. The DNA of the CDR3 is TGTGCCAGCAGCTCGGACAGGGGAGGCGGCTATGGCTACACCTTC.

The sample holds a few counts of this clone. The chain couples TRBV7-6 to TRBJ2-7, with TRBD2 matching over 9 bases. Germline CDR1 and CDR2: SGHVS and FNYEAQ. The CDR3 runs to 14 residues. V dropped 3 bases and J dropped 5; count of bases not matched to a gene: 5. The CDR3 region has the DNA TGTGCCAGCAGCTTGGGTAGCGGGAGCCACGAGCAGTACTTC. Its translation is CASSLGSGSHEQYF.

This CDR3 is CATSRDNGNQETQYF. CDR3 DNA sequence: TGTGCCACCAGCAGAGATAACGGGAACCAAGAGACCCAGTACTTC. The V gene is TRBV15, the J gene TRBJ2-5; D is possibly TRBD2 (5 bases). The ends were cut back, 0 bases at V and 0 bases at J, with 8 bases in the middle. The CDR3 has 15 amino acids. CDR1 is LNHNV, CDR2 YYDKDF, per germline (reference sequence).

The chain employs TRBV10-3 and TRBJ2-1; D not certain. CDR3 size: 11 residues. Trimming cost V 9 bases and J 5 bases, with 8 bases left between them. Germline-derived CDR1 and CDR2 are ENHRY and SYGVKD. The CDR3 coding sequence is TGTGCCATTTCTGTCCACAATGAGCAGTTCTTC. This gives the protein CAISVHNEQFF.

The table lists this clone with a few counts. This chain connects TRBV18 to TRBJ2-7, with TRBD1 identical over 9 bases. Germline V gene data show CDR1 as KGHSH and CDR2 as LQKENI. J lost 3 bases, V lost 0 bases, and 6 bases had no gene match. The CDR3 has 16 residues. The CDR3 coding sequence is TGTGCCAGCTCACCACCGTTAAGGACAGGGGACTACGAGCAGTACTTC. This encodes CASSPPLRTGDYEQYF. Complete variable domain (other parts from reference TRBV18 and TRBJ2-7): NAGVMQNPRHLVRRRGQEARLRCSPMKGHSHVYWYRQLPEEGLKFMVYLQKENIIDESGMPKERFSAEFPKEGPSILRIQQVVRGDSAAYFCASSPPLRTGDYEQYFGPGTRLTVT.

This clone was picked up one time. This sequence joins TRBV2 and TRBJ2-5; tentatively, D is TRBD1 (6 bases). The V end lost 6 bases, the J end lost 0 bases, and 11 bases lay between the germline ends. This CDR3 spans 14 amino acids. CDR1 is SNHLY, CDR2 FYNNEI, per germline. CDR3 loop: CASRHRANQETQYF. The DNA for the CDR3 is TGTGCCAGCAGACACAGGGCGAACCAAGAGACCCAGTACTTC.

This clone was picked up one time. The chain uses TRBV5-1 and TRBJ2-7; D call uncertain. This CDR3 comprises 16 residues. The germline V and J ends were trimmed by 0 bases and 3 bases, with 16 bases remaining between them. CDR1 and CDR2 from the germline V gene are SGHRS and YFSETQ. As DNA, the CDR3 is TGCGCCAGCAGCTTGGCTCCGGTAGACAACATCTACGAGCAGTACTTC. The encoded protein is CASSLAPVDNIYEQYF.

The gene calls are TRBV10-3 and TRBJ1-5; 9 positions match TRBD1. J lost 5 bases, V lost 6 bases, and 5 bases had no gene match. This CDR3 has 14 residues. CDR1 is ENHRY and CDR2 is SYGVKD in the germline V gene. The CDR3 coding sequence is TGTGCCATCAGAGAGACAGGGGGGGATCAGCCCCAGCATTTT. This encodes CAIRETGGDQPQHF.

This clone was observed a few times. The chain has TRBV9 and TRBJ2-5, with 8 bases aligning to TRBD1. Trimming cost V 3 bases and J 5 bases; bases outside gene matches: 9. The CDR3 loop spans 15 amino acids. Germline V gene sequence: CDR1 SGDLS, CDR2 YYNGEE. The CDR3 DNA follows: TGTGCCAGCAGCGCAGAGGGACAGGCAGGGGAGACCCAGTACTTC. This sequence encodes CASSAEGQAGETQYF.

This chain links TRBV7-8 with TRBJ1-5; D is unclear. Looked up from germline, CDR1 is SGHVS and CDR2 is FQNEAQ. Trimming pared 2 bases from V and 2 bases from J, leaving 13 bases between. The CDR3 runs 16 residues. Here the CDR3 DNA reads TGTGCCAGCAGCTTATCCGAGAATTTGCGCAATCAGCCCCAGCATTTT. This encodes CASSLSENLRNQPQHF.

The chain joins TRBV18 to TRBJ2-2, with no clear D. The CDR3 loop spans 16 amino acids. The V end was cut by 1 base, the J end by 7 bases, with 16 bases between. CDR1 and CDR2 from the germline V gene are KGHSH and LQKENI. The CDR3 loop is CASSPLPVVTIGELFF. The CDR3 DNA follows: TGTGCCAGCTCACCACTACCAGTTGTCACTATCGGGGAGCTGTTTTTT.

The gene calls are TRBV6-5 and TRBJ1-1; D is possibly TRBD1 (6 bases). Germline CDR1 is MNHEY and CDR2 is SVGAGI. Trimming stripped 8 bases from V and 3 bases from J, with 13 bases between. The CDR3 loop spans 13 amino acids. CDR3 amino acids: CASFRGGYTEAFF. The DNA of the CDR3 is TGTGCCAGCTTCCGGGGGGGCTACACTGAAGCTTTCTTT.

Notes on this clone: Other DNA sequences in the sample encode the same CDR3. The gene calls are TRBV7-9 and TRBJ1-1, with D possibly matching TRBD1 (5 bases). From germline, CDR1 is SEHNR and CDR2 FQNEAQ (reference sequence). The V end was cut by 1 base, the J end by 1 base, with 7 bases between. CDR3 length equals 14 residues. The CDR3 nucleotides read TGTGCCAGCAGCTTAGGGGGCGGGAACACTGAAGCTTTCTTT. This encodes CASSLGGGNTEAFF.

This clone has just a few counts. The chain is built from TRBV6-5 and TRBJ2-2, with D hard to call. The CDR3 contains 12 residues. From germline, CDR1 is MNHEY and CDR2 SVGAGI. V was trimmed by 2 bases and J by 7 bases, leaving 5 bases between them. CDR3: CASSYGGGELFF. The DNA of the CDR3 is TGTGCCAGCAGTTACGGCGGCGGGGAGCTGTTTTTT.

The CDR3 nucleotides are TGTGCCAGCAGCCCCGGGATCTCCGAGCAGTACTTC. Encoded protein: CASSPGISEQYF. This rearrangement joins TRBV6-5 to TRBJ2-7, with a possible D match to TRBD2 (5 bases). V lost 6 bases and J 6 bases, leaving 12 bases between the germline ends. The CDR3 has 12 residues. Germline CDR1 is MNHEY and CDR2 is SVGAGI.